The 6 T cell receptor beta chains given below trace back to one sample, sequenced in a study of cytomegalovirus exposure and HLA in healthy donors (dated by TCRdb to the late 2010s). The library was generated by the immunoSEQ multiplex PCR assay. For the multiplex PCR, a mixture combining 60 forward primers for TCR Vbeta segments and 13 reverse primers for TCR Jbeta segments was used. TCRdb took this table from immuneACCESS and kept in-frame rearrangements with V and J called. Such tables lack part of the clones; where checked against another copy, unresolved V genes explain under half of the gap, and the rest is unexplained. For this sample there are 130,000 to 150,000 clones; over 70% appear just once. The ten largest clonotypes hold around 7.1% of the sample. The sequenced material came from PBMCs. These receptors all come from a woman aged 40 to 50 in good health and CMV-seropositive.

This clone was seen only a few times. The CDR3, as DNA: TGCGCCAGCAGCTCGTTCCCGGGGGACACTGAAGCTTTCTTT. Translating it yields CASSSFPGDTEAFF. The chain couples TRBV5-1 to TRBJ1-1; tentatively, D is TRBD1 (5 bases). Germline V gene sequence: CDR1 SGHRS, CDR2 YFSETQ. The CDR3 totals 14 residues. The V gene lost 3 bases and the J gene lost 3 bases, with 12 bases spanning the gap.

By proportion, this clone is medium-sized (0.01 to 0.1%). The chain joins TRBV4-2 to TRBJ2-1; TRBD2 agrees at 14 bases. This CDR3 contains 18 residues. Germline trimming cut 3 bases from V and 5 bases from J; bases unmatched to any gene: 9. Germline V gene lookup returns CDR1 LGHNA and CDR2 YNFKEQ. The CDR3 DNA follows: TGTGCCAGCAGCCATTACTTGACTAGCGGGGGGGCAGACAATGAGCAGTTCTTC. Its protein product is CASSHYLTSGGADNEQFF.

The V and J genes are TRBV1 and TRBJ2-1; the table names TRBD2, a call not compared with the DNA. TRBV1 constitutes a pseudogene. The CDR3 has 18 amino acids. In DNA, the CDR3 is TGCACCAGCAGCCAAGTACGGTGGCTAGCGGGGGGGGAGGGTGAGCAGTTCTTC. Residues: CTSSQVRWLAGGEGEQFF.

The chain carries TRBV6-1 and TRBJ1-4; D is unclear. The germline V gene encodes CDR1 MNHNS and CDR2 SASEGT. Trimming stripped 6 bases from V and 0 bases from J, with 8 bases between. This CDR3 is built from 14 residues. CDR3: CASSASATNEKLFF. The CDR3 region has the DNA TGTGCCAGCAGCGCCAGTGCAACTAATGAAAAACTGTTTTTT.

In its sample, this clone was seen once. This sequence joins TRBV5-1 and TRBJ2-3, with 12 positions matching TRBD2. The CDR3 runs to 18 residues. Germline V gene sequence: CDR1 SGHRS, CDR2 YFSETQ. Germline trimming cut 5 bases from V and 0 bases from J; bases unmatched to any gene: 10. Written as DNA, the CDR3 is TGCGCCAGCAGATCAGGACTAGCGGGAACCACTAGCACAGATACGCAGTATTTT. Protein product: CASRSGLAGTTSTDTQYF.

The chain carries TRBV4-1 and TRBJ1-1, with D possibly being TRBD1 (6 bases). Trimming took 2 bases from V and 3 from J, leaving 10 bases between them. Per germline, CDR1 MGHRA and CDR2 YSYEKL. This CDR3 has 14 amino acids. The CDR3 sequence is CASSQQGLDTEAFF. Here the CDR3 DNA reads TGCGCCAGCAGCCAACAGGGGTTAGACACTGAAGCTTTCTTT.